These 11 T cell receptor beta chains came from one sample sequenced in a study of control samples from healthy donors and cancer patients. The protocol was immunoSEQ multiplex PCR, while the TCRdb copy is restricted to in-frame clones and leaves out a portion. The table lists 70,000 to 90,000 clones, 94% of them singletons. The specimen sequenced was blood. The origin of the receptors is a woman aged 35 to 49 in good health.

CDR3: CASSTPSSNQPQHF. CDR3 DNA: TGTGCCAGTAGTACCCCTTCTAGCAATCAGCCCCAGCATTTT. This chain links TRBV19 with TRBJ1-5; D ambiguous. The CDR3 is 14 residues long. Germline values: CDR1 LNHDA, CDR2 SQIVND (reference sequence). Trimming took 4 bases from V and 0 from J, leaving 7 bases between them.

This sequence joins TRBV27 and TRBJ2-7, with D possibly matching TRBD1 (5 bases). The CDR3 spans 12 residues. The germline V and J ends were trimmed by 5 bases and 3 bases, with 8 bases remaining between them. Looked up from germline, CDR1 is MNHEY and CDR2 is SMNVEV (reference sequence). The DNA for the CDR3 is TGTGCCAGCAGTCCTACAGGCTACGAGCAGTACTTC. It codes for CASSPTGYEQYF.

The J gene is TRBJ2-5, the V gene TRBV30; either TRBD1 or TRBD2 may fit D (5 bases each). The germline V gene has CDR1 GTSNPN and CDR2 SVGIG (reference sequence). The CDR3 consists of 13 residues. Trimming took 2 bases from V and 7 from J, leaving 14 bases between them. CDR3 DNA: TGTGCCTGGAGTTCCTCCATTGGGGGGACCCAGTACTTC. Its translation: CAWSSSIGGTQYF.

The chain uses TRBV9 and TRBJ2-3; a possible D gene is TRBD1 (5 bases). Trimming left V 1 base short and J 2 bases short, with 11 bases between. This CDR3 has 15 amino acids. Germline lookup yields CDR1 SGDLS and CDR2 YYNGEE. The CDR3 region has the DNA TGTGCCAGCAGCGTATTGACAGCAATCACAGATACGCAGTATTTT. Translation: CASSVLTAITDTQYF.

The rearrangement joins TRBV7-6 to TRBJ2-2, with 8 nucleotides matching TRBD2. The V and J ends lost 3 bases and 5 bases, in that order; junction bases with no gene match: 11. Germline-derived CDR1 and CDR2 are SGHVS and FNYEAQ. The CDR3 runs to 17 residues. In DNA form, the CDR3 reads TGTGCCAGCAGCTTGGCGCGGGAGGTCACCTTAACCGGGGAGCTGTTTTTT. This encodes CASSLAREVTLTGELFF.

The chain couples TRBV6-5 to TRBJ2-5; D gene uncertain. CDR1 and CDR2 (germline): MNHEY, SVGAGI. The CDR3 is 16 amino acids. The germline V and J ends were trimmed by 0 bases and 5 bases, with 16 bases remaining between them. The CDR3 nucleotides are TGTGCCAGCAGTTACTCTCCAACGGGTGACTCGGAGACCCAGTACTTC. Its protein is CASSYSPTGDSETQYF.

The rearrangement joins TRBV19 to TRBJ1-4; TRBD1 might be the D (6 bases). Germline V gene lookup returns CDR1 LNHDA and CDR2 SQIVND (reference sequence). There are 14 residues in the CDR3. Trimming stripped 7 bases from V and 7 bases from J, with 16 bases between. The CDR3 here is CASNRGGRSEKLFF. The CDR3 nucleotides are TGTGCCAGTAATCGGGGGGGGCGAAGTGAAAAACTGTTTTTT.

The rearrangement uses TRBV5-3 and TRBJ1-2; D ambiguous. TRBV5-3 is treated as an ORF (open reading frame) with a function not yet certain. The CDR3 is 15 residues long. Trimming removed 4 bases from V and 0 bases from J, with 13 bases in between. This CDR3 is CARSPVRSANYGYTF. The CDR3, as DNA: TGTGCCAGAAGCCCCGTACGGTCAGCTAACTATGGCTACACCTTC.

The gene calls are TRBV2 and TRBJ2-7; 8 nucleotides align to TRBD2. This CDR3 region has 15 residues. The germline V gene has CDR1 SNHLY and CDR2 FYNNEI. V lost 8 bases to trimming and J lost 2 bases; unmatched junction nucleotides: 11. The CDR3 nucleotides are TGTGCCAGCCCAGCAGCGCGGGGGGTAACCTACGAGCAGTACTTC. Translating gives CASPAARGVTYEQYF.

This chain connects TRBV7-8 to TRBJ2-3; 9 bases map to TRBD1. V shed 5 bases and J 3 bases; nucleotides not matched to a gene: 9. This CDR3 spans 16 amino acids. Germline values: CDR1 SGHVS, CDR2 FQNEAQ. CDR3 DNA sequence: TGTGCCAGCAGCCCCGGGACAGGGTGGGGGACAGATACGCAGTATTTT. Translation gives CASSPGTGWGTDTQYF.

This chain connects TRBV28 to TRBJ2-3; the D gene is possibly TRBD2 (7 bases). Deletions cut 2 bases from V and 3 bases from J, with 12 bases between. This CDR3 has 15 residues. Germline loops: CDR1 MDHEN, CDR2 SYDVKM. CDR3 DNA sequence: TGTGCCAGCAGTTTAATGCGGGGGCCTACAGATACGCAGTATTTT. Encoded protein: CASSLMRGPTDTQYF.